The present T cell receptor beta chain was sequenced within a study of T cell repertoires in cytomegalovirus infection. Study-wide context: Recently identified HLA-C-restricted CMV epitopes were used, and well-studied HLA-B-restricted CMV epitopes were used as well. Indicated by public TCR beta signatures were CMV infection and matching HLA type. Notes on the study in general: HLA-C-restricted, CMV-specific TCR beta clonotypes were dominant ex vivo. Identification of carriers of CMV plus the relevant HLA was performed using cumulative public TCR beta family frequency.

V shed 5 bases and J shed 2 bases, with 12 bases lying between them. The CDR3 is made up of 14 amino acids. The germline CDR1 and CDR2 sequences are SGHAT and FQNNGV. This clonotype was seen a handful of times. Its antigen is still unknown. MiXCR was run by TCRdb on the reads, yielding one entry per CDR3 protein. This table has hundreds of thousands of distinct CDR3 sequences, approximately 31% appearing once. The rearrangement links TRBV11-2 to TRBJ1-1, with no clear D. Sequenced here: cultured CD8+ T cells from PBMCs, sampled from culture after CMV antigen stimulation. The origin of this receptor is a human donor in good health (CMV status not recorded). Some clones in this sample may be carry-over from other donors' samples. As DNA, the CDR3 is TGTGCCAGCAGCCCCCCGACCGCCAACACTGAAGCTTTCTTT. Its protein product is CASSPPTANTEAFF.